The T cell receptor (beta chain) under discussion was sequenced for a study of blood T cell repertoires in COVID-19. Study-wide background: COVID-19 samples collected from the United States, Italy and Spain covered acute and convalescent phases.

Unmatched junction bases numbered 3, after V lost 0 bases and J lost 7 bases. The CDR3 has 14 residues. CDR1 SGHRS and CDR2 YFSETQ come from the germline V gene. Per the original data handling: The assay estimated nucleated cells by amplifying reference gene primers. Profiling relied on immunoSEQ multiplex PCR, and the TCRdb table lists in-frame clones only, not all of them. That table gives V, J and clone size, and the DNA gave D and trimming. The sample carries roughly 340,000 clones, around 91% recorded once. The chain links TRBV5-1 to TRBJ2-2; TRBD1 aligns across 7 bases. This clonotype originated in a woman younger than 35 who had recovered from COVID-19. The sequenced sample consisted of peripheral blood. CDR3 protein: CASSLGGGDGELFF. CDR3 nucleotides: TGCGCCAGCAGCTTGGGAGGGGGCGACGGGGAGCTGTTTTTT. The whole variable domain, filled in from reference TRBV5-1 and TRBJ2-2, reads KAGVTQTPRYLIKTRGQQVTLSCSPISGHRSVSWYQQTPGQGLQFLFEYFSETQRNKGNFPGRFSGRQFSNSRSEMNVSTLELGDSALYLCASSLGGGDGELFFGEGSRLTVL.